These 28 T cell receptor beta chains were sequenced from one sample in a study of cytomegalovirus exposure and HLA in healthy donors. The study ran its PCR with 60 Vbeta and 13 Jbeta primers. Only in-frame clones appear in the TCRdb table, and some are missing; sequencing was by immunoSEQ multiplex PCR. The sample lists roughly 250,000 clones, 75% to 85% occurring once. Source material: PBMCs. These receptors were collected from a girl aged 2 to 9 in good health and CMV-seronegative.

This clone was observed a handful of times. V gene TRBV29-1 combines with J gene TRBJ2-1; weak D call: TRBD2 (6 bases). This CDR3 has 14 residues. Trimming cost V 7 bases and J 2 bases, with 15 bases left between them. The V gene's germline CDR1 is SQVTM and CDR2 ANQGSEA. CDR3 loop: CSAPGLGTYNEQFF. The CDR3 DNA sequence: TGCAGCGCGCCGGGACTCGGGACCTACAATGAGCAGTTCTTC.

V is TRBV5-1 and J is TRBJ2-1; tentatively, D is TRBD2 (6 bases). CDR1 SGHRS and CDR2 YFSETQ come from the germline V gene. The length of the CDR3 is 15 residues. V was pared by 5 bases and J by 8 bases, with 20 bases between. The CDR3 DNA is TGCGCCAGCAGTACCCGGACCCCCAGGAGGGATGAGCAGTTCTTC. Its protein product is CASSTRTPRRDEQFF.

The J gene is TRBJ2-2, the V gene TRBV28; the match to TRBD2 covers 10 bases. The CDR3 sequence is 16 residues long. CDR1 is MDHEN, CDR2 SYDVKM, per germline. Germline trimming cut 5 bases from V and 7 bases from J; bases unmatched to any gene: 10. CDR3 coding DNA: TGTGCCAGCAGTCCCCTAGCGGGGGCTCCGGGCGGGGAGCTGTTTTTT. Translation gives CASSPLAGAPGGELFF.

The chain carries TRBV7-8 and TRBJ2-3; 7 bases map to TRBD2. After removal of 3 bases from V and 0 bases from J, the junction contained 9 bases not matched to a gene. The CDR3 is 17 amino acids. Looked up from germline, CDR1 is SGHVS and CDR2 is FQNEAQ. CDR3 protein: CASSLGRAPTSTDTQYF. Here the CDR3 DNA reads TGTGCCAGCAGCTTGGGGAGGGCCCCTACAAGCACAGATACGCAGTATTTT.

The genes are TRBV9 and TRBJ2-3; 7 bases line up with TRBD1. CDR3 length: 15 amino acids. V was pared by 3 bases and J by 1 base, with 5 bases of the junction left unmatched. CDR1 and CDR2 from the germline V gene are SGDLS and YYNGEE. The CDR3 DNA reads as TGTGCCAGCAGCGCGACAGGGACCGGCACAGATACGCAGTATTTT. It is translated as CASSATGTGTDTQYF.

V usage is TRBV6-6 and J usage is TRBJ2-3, with 7 bases matching TRBD2. Germline assignment: CDR1 MNHNY and CDR2 SVGAGI (reference sequence). The ends lost 6 bases at V and 1 base at J; junction bases unmatched: 1. The CDR3 contains 13 residues. CDR3 residues: CASRGGGTDTQYF. CDR3 DNA sequence: TGTGCCAGCAGGGGAGGGGGCACAGATACGCAGTATTTT.

In this sample, this clone turned up a few times. The V and J genes are TRBV2 and TRBJ2-2; no definite D call. This CDR3 comprises 14 residues. V was shortened by 7 bases and J by 3 bases, with 12 bases between the two germline ends. Germline V lookup: CDR1 SNHLY, CDR2 FYNNEI. The CDR3, as DNA: TGTGCCAGCACTTCCGGTATGGACACCGGGGAGCTGTTTTTT. Its translation: CASTSGMDTGELFF.

The chain uses TRBV7-9 and TRBJ1-2; 8 nucleotides align to TRBD1. Losses at the gene ends were 4 bases for V and 5 bases for J; bases not matched to a gene: 18. The CDR3 loop spans 18 amino acids. From germline, CDR1 is SEHNR and CDR2 FQNEAQ (reference sequence). CDR3: CASSSFRGLHPYSYGYTF. As DNA, the CDR3 is TGTGCCAGCAGCTCCTTCAGGGGGCTCCATCCTTACTCGTATGGCTACACCTTC.

The V and J genes are TRBV4-2 and TRBJ2-3; 8 bases fit TRBD2. Germline trimming cut 2 bases from V and 1 base from J; bases unmatched to any gene: 8. The germline V gene encodes CDR1 LGHNA and CDR2 YNFKEQ. The length of the CDR3 is 17 residues. For the CDR3, the DNA is TGTGCCAGCAGCCAATACTCTGCGGGAGGTCGCACAGATACGCAGTATTTT. Protein product: CASSQYSAGGRTDTQYF.

The genes are TRBV27 and TRBJ2-3; tentatively, D is TRBD1 (6 bases). V gave up 5 bases and J gave up 6 bases, with 9 bases separating them. The CDR3 covers 12 residues. Germline V gene data show CDR1 as MNHEY and CDR2 as SMNVEV (reference sequence). The CDR3 protein is CASSQQGDTQYF. As DNA, the CDR3 is TGTGCCAGCAGTCAACAGGGTGATACGCAGTATTTT.

This chain connects TRBV15 to TRBJ2-1, with D tentatively TRBD1 (5 bases). Germline V lookup: CDR1 LNHNV, CDR2 YYDKDF (reference sequence). The CDR3 has 16 amino acids. The V gene lost 0 bases and the J gene lost 6 bases, with 15 bases spanning the gap. CDR3 nucleotides: TGTGCCACCAGCAGAGATGAGTCATCTCAGGGCAATGAGCAGTTCTTC. Residues: CATSRDESSQGNEQFF. Full variable domain (missing parts from reference TRBV15 and TRBJ2-1): DAMVIQNPRYQVTQFGKPVTLSCSQTLNHNVMYWYQQKSSQAPKLLFHYYDKDFNNEADTPDNFQSRRPNTSFCFLDIRSPGLGDTAMYLCATSRDESSQGNEQFFGPGTRLTVL.

This clone has only a few counts. V usage is TRBV5-4 and J usage is TRBJ2-7, with no clear D. Germline V gene data show CDR1 as SGHNT and CDR2 as YYREEE (reference sequence). V lost 4 bases to trimming and J lost 1 base, with 9 bases between them. This CDR3 region has 13 residues. As DNA, the CDR3 is TGTGCCAGCAGCCACTCAAATTCCTACGAGCAGTACTTC. Its translation: CASSHSNSYEQYF.

With respect to this clone: An end of the junction does not agree with germline; a read error may underlie this. In the same sample, other DNA sequences code for this CDR3. V gene TRBV6-5 combines with J gene TRBJ2-7; maybe TRBD1 (5 bases). The CDR3 totals 14 residues. Germline V gives CDR1 MNHEY, CDR2 SVGAGI. In DNA, the CDR3 is TGCGCCAGCAGTTACATATTTGACAGCTACGAGCAGTACTTC. This gives the protein CASSYIFDSYEQYF.

Remarks on this clone: A read error may account for a junction end that differs from germline. This chain joins TRBV20-1 and TRBJ2-7; D perhaps matches TRBD2 (6 bases). Germline CDR1 is DFQATT and CDR2 is SNEGSKA (reference sequence). This CDR3 comprises 11 residues. The CDR3 coding sequence is TGCAGTGCTAGAGGGGGGTCGGGGCGGGAATTC. It codes for CSARGGSGREF.

V and J are TRBV21-1 and TRBJ2-7; the D segment call TRBD2 is taken from the table without a DNA check. TRBV21-1 is annotated as a pseudogene. The CDR3 contains 17 residues. CDR3 loop: CASRVHKGATSSYEQYF. As DNA, the CDR3 is TGTGCCAGCAGGGTTCATAAAGGGGCGACTAGCTCCTACGAGCAGTACTTC.

The chain employs TRBV7-2 and TRBJ2-7, with a possible D match to TRBD1 (6 bases). Looked up from germline, CDR1 is SGHTA and CDR2 is FQGNSA. CDR3 length equals 14 residues. Trimming pared 3 bases from V and 3 bases from J, leaving 12 bases between. In nucleotides, the CDR3 is TGTGCCAGCAGCTTGCGTCAGGGGTTCTACGAGCAGTACTTC. This sequence encodes CASSLRQGFYEQYF.

The V call is TRBV18, the J call TRBJ1-1; D perhaps matches TRBD1 (5 bases). The germline V gene encodes CDR1 KGHSH and CDR2 LQKENI. The CDR3 is made up of 16 amino acids. V was pared by 1 base and J by 5 bases, with 17 bases between. As DNA, the CDR3 is TGTGCCAGCTCACCACAGGATCCGGGGGGTTGGACTGAAGCTTTCTTT. Translating it yields CASSPQDPGGWTEAFF.

V usage is TRBV11-2 and J usage is TRBJ2-1, with D tentatively TRBD1 (6 bases). V lost 5 bases and J lost 4, with 15 bases in between. CDR3 length: 15 amino acids. The germline gives CDR1 SGHAT, CDR2 FQNNGV. CDR3 in DNA: TGTGCCAGCAGCCCCAAGCTGGACAGATACAATGAGCAGTTCTTC. Translating gives CASSPKLDRYNEQFF.

V gene TRBV19 combines with J gene TRBJ2-1; 13 nucleotides line up with TRBD2. V lost 5 bases and J lost 7; bases outside the gene matches: 14. There are 18 residues in the CDR3. From germline, CDR1 is LNHDA and CDR2 SQIVND (reference sequence). The CDR3 nucleotides are TGTGCCAGTAGTTCGCTCGCCGGGACTAGCGGGACGAAAAATGAGCAGTTCTTC. Translated: CASSSLAGTSGTKNEQFF.

The chain links TRBV5-1 to TRBJ2-3, with 8 bases that match TRBD2. Looked up from germline, CDR1 is SGHRS and CDR2 is YFSETQ. The CDR3 is made up of 18 amino acids. The junction had 10 bases not matched to a gene; V was cut back by 1 base and J by 0 bases. CDR3: CASSLRGGPGTSTDTQYF. The CDR3 region has the DNA TGCGCCAGCAGCTTGCGGGGGGGACCAGGGACTAGCACAGATACGCAGTATTTT. Based on the CDR3 plus reference TRBV5-1 and TRBJ2-3, the full variable domain is KAGVTQTPRYLIKTRGQQVTLSCSPISGHRSVSWYQQTPGQGLQFLFEYFSETQRNKGNFPGRFSGRQFSNSRSEMNVSTLELGDSALYLCASSLRGGPGTSTDTQYFGPGTRLTVL.

The chain is built from TRBV2 and TRBJ2-1; TRBD1 matches at 7 bases. CDR1 is SNHLY and CDR2 is FYNNEI in the germline V gene. This CDR3 has 14 residues. V dropped 2 bases and J dropped 3; count of bases not matched to a gene: 1. The CDR3 reads CASSENRGYNEQFF. The CDR3 DNA reads TGTGCCAGCAGTGAAAACAGGGGCTACAATGAGCAGTTCTTC.

The rearrangement uses TRBV28 and TRBJ1-2; D call uncertain. The V gene lost 6 bases and the J gene lost 2 bases, with 13 bases spanning the gap. Per germline, CDR1 MDHEN and CDR2 SYDVKM. The CDR3 spans 14 residues. The DNA of the CDR3 is TGTGCCAGCAGGCCCCTTAGAGGGAACTATGGCTACACCTTC. This encodes CASRPLRGNYGYTF.

This chain links TRBV15 with TRBJ2-2; TRBD1 is a possible D gene (6 bases). CDR1 is LNHNV, CDR2 YYDKDF, per germline (reference sequence). The CDR3 has 15 residues. Trimming removed 1 base from V and 0 bases from J, with 6 bases in between. CDR3 DNA sequence: TGTGCCACCAGCAGAGGGGACACGAACACCGGGGAGCTGTTTTTT. Amino acid sequence: CATSRGDTNTGELFF.

This clone was counted between two and nine times. The chain couples TRBV4-2 to TRBJ2-3, with 11 bases matching TRBD1. The CDR3 extends over 17 amino acids. Trimming took 0 bases from V and 4 from J; bases not matched to a gene: 6. The V gene's germline CDR1 is LGHNA and CDR2 YNFKEQ. This CDR3 is CASSQEHGTGGADTQYF. The DNA of the CDR3 is TGTGCCAGCAGCCAAGAACACGGGACAGGGGGTGCAGATACGCAGTATTTT.

V gene TRBV15 combines with J gene TRBJ2-5; 11 bases fit TRBD1. J was trimmed by 4 bases and V by 4 bases; bases with no gene match: 8. The V gene's germline CDR1 is LNHNV and CDR2 YYDKDF (reference sequence). This CDR3 spans 16 amino acids. CDR3 DNA sequence: TGTGCCACCAGCACTTCCCGGACAGGGGGCAGAGAGACCCAGTACTTC. Translated, it gives CATSTSRTGGRETQYF.

This chain joins TRBV7-2 and TRBJ1-1, with D maybe TRBD1 (6 bases). V lost 0 bases and J 2 bases, leaving 16 bases between the germline ends. The germline CDR1 and CDR2 sequences are SGHTA and FQGNSA. The CDR3 has 17 residues. CDR3 sequence (DNA): TGTGCCAGCAGCTTAGCCGGGACAAATTGGGGAAACACTGAAGCTTTCTTT. Amino acid sequence: CASSLAGTNWGNTEAFF. Full variable domain (remainder filled in from reference TRBV7-2 and TRBJ1-1): GAGVSQSPSNKVTEKGKDVELRCDPISGHTALYWYRQSLGQGLEFLIYFQGNSAPDKSGLPSDRFSAERTGGSVSTLTIQRTQQEDSAVYLCASSLAGTNWGNTEAFFGQGTRLTVV.

The chain carries TRBV4-1 and TRBJ2-1; D might be TRBD2 (6 bases). The germline gives CDR1 MGHRA, CDR2 YSYEKL. The V end lost 4 bases, the J end lost 4 bases, and 8 bases lay between the germline ends. The CDR3 is made up of 13 amino acids. This CDR3 is CASSPDYYNEQFF. CDR3 in DNA: TGCGCCAGCAGCCCGGACTATTACAATGAGCAGTTCTTC.

The rearrangement uses TRBV19 and TRBJ1-5; the D is unclear. Trimming stripped 4 bases from V and 5 bases from J, with 12 bases between. The CDR3 is 14 residues long. Germline V CDR1 and CDR2: LNHDA, SQIVND (reference sequence). The CDR3 loop is CASSTVGSYQPQHF. The DNA of the CDR3 is TGTGCCAGTAGTACCGTCGGGTCCTATCAGCCCCAGCATTTT.